This T cell receptor (beta chain) was recorded in a study of CD8 T cells in ankylosing spondylitis. This clonotype showed up many times. What it binds is not known. General study findings and limits: Ankylosing spondylitis blood appeared to carry a characteristic TCR beta motif of roughly 8 highly homologous variants. Clones tied to disease were said to be significantly enriched in matched ankylosing spondylitis synovial fluid.

Making use of molecular barcodes, quantitative 5'-RACE generated TCR beta libraries. TCRdb independently ran MiXCR on the 5' RACE reads; one entry per CDR3 protein. The data contain around 130,000 distinct CDR3 sequences, about a tenth of them singletons. Sequencing used blood, either unsorted or a sorted T cell fraction (not recorded which). This receptor was obtained from a male donor with ankylosing spondylitis or in good health (not recorded which).

CDR3 loop: CASSLVTGSDTEAFF. DNA of the CDR3: TGCGCCAGCAGCTTGGTTACGGGGTCGGACACTGAAGCTTTCTTT. V is TRBV5-1 and J is TRBJ1-1; D is undetermined. Germline V lookup: CDR1 SGHRS, CDR2 YFSETQ. Trimming removed 0 bases at V and 3 bases at J, with 12 bases between. The CDR3 totals 15 residues.